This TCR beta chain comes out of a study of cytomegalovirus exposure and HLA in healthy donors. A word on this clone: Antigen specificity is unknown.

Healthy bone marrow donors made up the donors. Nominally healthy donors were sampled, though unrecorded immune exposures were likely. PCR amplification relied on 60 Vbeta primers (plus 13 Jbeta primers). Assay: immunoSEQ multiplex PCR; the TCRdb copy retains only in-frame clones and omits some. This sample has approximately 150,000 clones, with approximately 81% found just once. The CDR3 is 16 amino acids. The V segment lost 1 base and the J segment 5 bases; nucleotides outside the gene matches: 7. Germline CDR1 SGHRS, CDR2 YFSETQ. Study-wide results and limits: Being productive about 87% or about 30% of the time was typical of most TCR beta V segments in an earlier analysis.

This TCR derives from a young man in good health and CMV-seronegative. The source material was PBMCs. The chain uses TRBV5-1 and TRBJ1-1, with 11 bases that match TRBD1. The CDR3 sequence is CASSLSPDRGQTEAFF. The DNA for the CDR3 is TGCGCCAGCAGCTTGTCTCCGGACAGGGGGCAAACTGAAGCTTTCTTT.